These 7 T cell receptor beta chains share one sample of origin, sequenced in a study of regulatory T cells in long-lasting Graves disease. Time point specified: persistent/refractory GD, antithyroid drugs over 5 years with positive TRAb. Generation of the TCR library employed RNA extracted from PBMCs. Construction of TCR beta libraries relied on iRepertoire HTBI primers and on Arm-PCR targeting CDR3 regions. MiXCR, run by TCRdb on the multiplex PCR reads, gives a single entry per CDR3 protein. The sample holds a few hundred thousand distinct CDR3 sequences; 23% are singletons and the top ten take 26%. The sequencing used peripheral blood mononuclear cells (PBMCs), collected when the disease was refractory, from a patient treated with antithyroid drugs. These receptors originate from a female donor with Graves disease.

This clonotype was counted only a few times. The chain links TRBV13 to TRBJ2-7; maybe TRBD2 (5 bases). Trimming left V 1 base short and J 2 bases short, with 9 bases between. In germline, CDR1 is PRHDT, CDR2 FYEKMQ (reference sequence). CDR3 length: 14 amino acids. CDR3 in DNA: TGTGCCAGCAGCTTAGAGCGGAGTCCCTACGAGCAGTACTTC. This translates into CASSLERSPYEQYF. The full variable domain, in which reference TRBV13 and TRBJ2-7 provide the parts outside the CDR3, is AAGVIQSPRHLIKEKRETATLKCYPIPRHDTVYWYQQGPGQDPQFLISFYEKMQSDKGSIPDRFSAQQFSDYHSELNMSSLELGDSALYFCASSLERSPYEQYFGPGTRLTVT.

This clonotype was observed many times. V gene TRBV11-2 combines with J gene TRBJ1-2; D is possibly TRBD1 (5 bases). V gave up 2 bases and J gave up 6 bases, with 16 bases separating them. Germline V CDR1 and CDR2: SGHAT, FQNNGV. CDR3 length: 15 residues. CDR3 in amino acids: CASSLFEGPRDGYTF. CDR3 coding DNA: TGTGCCAGCAGCTTATTCGAAGGACCCAGGGATGGCTACACCTTC. The whole variable domain, filled in from reference TRBV11-2 and TRBJ1-2, reads EAGVAQSPRYKIIEKRQSVAFWCNPISGHATLYWYQQILGQGPKLLIQFQNNGVVDDSQLPKDRFSAERLKGVDSTLKIQPAKLEDSAVYLCASSLFEGPRDGYTFGSGTRLTVV.

The genes are TRBV13 and TRBJ2-5, with 12 bases lining up with TRBD2. The germline gives CDR1 PRHDT, CDR2 FYEKMQ (reference sequence). This CDR3 region has 14 residues. V dropped 3 bases and J dropped 5; count of bases not matched to a gene: 1. The CDR3 region has the DNA TGTGCCAGCAGCTTCCTAGCGGGAGGGGAGACCCAGTACTTC. This gives the protein CASSFLAGGETQYF.

This clonotype has at least ten counts. The gene calls are TRBV15 and TRBJ1-4; perhaps TRBD1 as D (6 bases). The CDR3 sequence is 14 residues long. The germline V gene has CDR1 LNHNV and CDR2 YYDKDF (reference sequence). Trimming cost V 3 bases and J 2 bases, with 7 bases left between them. The CDR3 coding sequence is TGTGCCACCAGCAGGCAGGGGACTAATGAAAAACTGTTTTTT. As protein: CATSRQGTNEKLFF.

This clonotype was seen a few times. The chain uses TRBV5-5 and TRBJ1-1, with TRBD1 identical over 7 bases. The CDR3 totals 14 residues. Germline V CDR1 and CDR2: SGHKS, YYEKEE (reference sequence). The trim removed 4 bases at V and 1 base at J, leaving 4 bases unmatched. CDR3 loop: CASSGDSQNTEAFF. The CDR3 DNA reads TGTGCCAGCAGCGGGGACAGTCAGAACACTGAAGCTTTCTTT.

This clonotype occurred many times. The genes are TRBV28 and TRBJ1-2, with no clear D. The CDR3 spans 10 residues. Trimming cost V 10 bases and J 8 bases, with 11 bases left between them. Germline CDR1 reads MDHEN; CDR2 reads SYDVKM. The CDR3 reads CATYAGGYTF. The CDR3 DNA reads as TGTGCCACATACGCAGGAGGCTACACCTTC.

This CDR3 is CASSSIRQGLYEQYF. The CDR3 DNA reads TGTGCCAGCAGCTCTATTCGACAGGGACTCTACGAGCAGTACTTC. This chain joins TRBV11-2 and TRBJ2-7; D is perhaps TRBD1 (7 bases). The V gene's germline CDR1 is SGHAT and CDR2 FQNNGV. The CDR3 spans 15 residues. The V end lost 4 bases, the J end lost 3 bases, and 16 bases lay between the germline ends. Full variable domain (remainder filled in from reference TRBV11-2 and TRBJ2-7): EAGVAQSPRYKIIEKRQSVAFWCNPISGHATLYWYQQILGQGPKLLIQFQNNGVVDDSQLPKDRFSAERLKGVDSTLKIQPAKLEDSAVYLCASSSIRQGLYEQYFGPGTRLTVT.